Following are 23 T cell receptor beta chains from one sample sequenced in a study of T-cell reconstitution after alpha-beta-depleted transplantation in children. Preparation of the TCRbeta library used unique molecular identifiers. Via MiXCR, TCRdb re-called the PCR reads, giving one row per CDR3 protein. The table lists almost 500,000 distinct CDR3 sequences, around 12% of them singletons, with 4.5% to 6% in the top ten. Sample: PBMCs from the stem cell graft donor, taken from the stem cell graft. The source is a human donor who donated a stem cell graft to a child with combined immunodeficiency.

This clonotype was observed a few times. The chain has TRBV6-2 or TRBV6-3 and TRBJ2-1; possibly TRBD1 or TRBD2 for D (5 bases each). This CDR3 contains 14 residues. Germline lookup yields CDR1 MNHEY and CDR2 SVGEGT. The ends were cut back, 0 bases at V and 2 bases at J, with 5 bases in the middle. CDR3 nucleotides: TGTGCCAGCAGTTACTCGGGGGCCTACAATGAGCAGTTCTTC. Residues: CASSYSGAYNEQFF.

The table lists this clonotype with a few counts. The chain links TRBV3-1 to TRBJ1-1; no clear D. The V and J ends lost 3 bases and 4 bases respectively, with 15 bases between them. CDR1 and CDR2 from the germline V gene are LGHDT and YNNKEL (reference sequence). This CDR3 has 15 amino acids. This CDR3 is CASSQQVRWGTEAFF. Here the CDR3 DNA reads TGTGCCAGCAGCCAGCAGGTGCGGTGGGGCACTGAAGCTTTCTTT.

This clonotype was observed a few times. This chain joins TRBV12-3 or TRBV12-4 and TRBJ1-4; no clear D gene. V was clipped by 1 base and J by 7 bases, with 13 bases between them. This CDR3 contains 15 residues. The CDR3: CASSLVWGIGEKLFF. The DNA for the CDR3 is TGTGCCAGCAGTTTAGTGTGGGGAATCGGTGAAAAACTGTTTTTT.

This chain uses TRBV19 with TRBJ1-1; 8 bases agree with TRBD1. The CDR3 has 15 residues. From germline, CDR1 is LNHDA and CDR2 SQIVND (reference sequence). The trim removed 3 bases at V and 0 bases at J, leaving 3 bases unmatched. The CDR3 is CASSMTGALNTEAFF. CDR3 in DNA: TGTGCCAGTAGTATGACAGGGGCCCTGAACACTGAAGCTTTCTTT.

This clonotype turned up a few times. As DNA, the CDR3 is TGCGCCAGCAGCCCGAGCGGGACAGTCGACGAGACCCAGTACTTC. It codes for CASSPSGTVDETQYF. This sequence joins TRBV5-1 and TRBJ2-5; either TRBD1 or TRBD2 may fit D (7 bases each). V was shortened by 4 bases and J by 5 bases, with 18 bases between the two germline ends. The CDR3 contains 15 residues. CDR1 is SGHRS and CDR2 is YFSETQ in the germline V gene.

This clonotype has ten or more counts. This rearrangement joins TRBV12-3 or TRBV12-4 to TRBJ2-7; TRBD2 matches at 7 bases. The junction had 2 bases not matched to a gene; V was cut back by 6 bases and J by 3 bases. This CDR3 region has 12 residues. The CDR3 here is CASSWDYYEQYF. In DNA, the CDR3 is TGTGCCAGCAGCTGGGACTACTACGAGCAGTACTTC.

This clonotype was found many times. DNA of the CDR3: TGTGCCAGCAGCACCGACACCGGGGAGCTGTTTTTT. It encodes CASSTDTGELFF. V is TRBV5-6 and J is TRBJ2-2; no firm D call. Germline lookup yields CDR1 SGHDT and CDR2 YYEEEE. The CDR3 loop spans 12 amino acids. V was cut by 4 bases and J by 3 bases, with 4 bases left in between.

This clonotype was observed a handful of times. V and J are TRBV7-9 and TRBJ2-1, with D perhaps TRBD1 (5 bases). The CDR3 totals 13 residues. The ends were cut back, 5 bases at V and 8 bases at J, with 13 bases in the middle. Per the germline V gene, CDR1 is SEHNR and CDR2 is FQNEAQ (reference sequence). CDR3 region: CASSLPRRDEQFF. In DNA form, the CDR3 reads TGTGCCAGCAGCCTTCCGCGCAGGGATGAGCAGTTCTTC. The entire variable domain, with the rest obtained from reference TRBV7-9 and TRBJ2-1, is as follows: DTGVSQNPRHKITKRGQNVTFRCDPISEHNRLYWYRQTLGQGPEFLTYFQNEAQLEKSRLLSDRFSAERPKGSFSTLEIQRTEQGDSAMYLCASSLPRRDEQFFGPGTRLTVL.

This clonotype was recorded at least ten times. The chain has TRBV12-3 or TRBV12-4 and TRBJ2-7; perhaps TRBD2 as D (5 bases). The CDR3 has 13 residues. The V end was cut by 3 bases, the J end by 7 bases, with 13 bases between. Written as DNA, the CDR3 is TGTGCCAGCAGTTTGCTAGCCCGAGGGGAGCAGTACTTC. It specifies CASSLLARGEQYF.

In this sample, this clonotype turned up a few times. The chain recombines TRBV5-6 with TRBJ2-2; unclear D gene. Per the germline V gene, CDR1 is SGHDT and CDR2 is YYEEEE. The CDR3 extends over 14 amino acids. V lost 1 base, J lost 3 bases, and 7 bases lay in between. Here the CDR3 DNA reads TGTGCCAGCAGCTTGTTATCGGACACCGGGGAGCTGTTTTTT. Translating gives CASSLLSDTGELFF.

The V call is TRBV11-2, the J call TRBJ1-2, with a tentative D call TRBD1 (6 bases). Germline V gives CDR1 SGHAT, CDR2 FQNNGV. Between the trimmed V and J ends, which lost 1 base and 4 bases, there was a span of 25 bases. The CDR3 is made up of 19 amino acids. The CDR3 region is CASSLVPRDRWWRGYGYTF. CDR3 nucleotide sequence: TGTGCCAGCAGCTTAGTTCCTCGAGACAGGTGGTGGAGAGGCTATGGCTACACCTTC.

This clonotype was recorded at least ten times. The chain employs TRBV7-2 and TRBJ2-3; D remains unclear. CDR1 is SGHTA, CDR2 FQGNSA, per germline. V lost 3 bases and J 2 bases, leaving 6 bases between the germline ends. CDR3 length equals 13 residues. CDR3 sequence (DNA): TGTGCCAGCAGCTTGATATACACAGATACGCAGTATTTT. Translating gives CASSLIYTDTQYF.

This clonotype was recorded at least ten times. This chain uses TRBV6-5 with TRBJ2-1; D may be TRBD1 or TRBD2 (6 bases each). Trimming pared 4 bases from V and 2 bases from J, leaving 21 bases between. In germline, CDR1 is MNHEY, CDR2 SVGAGI. This CDR3 spans 18 amino acids. The CDR3 sequence is CASSFTPYGGNTYNEQFF. In nucleotides, the CDR3 is TGTGCCAGCAGTTTCACCCCTTACGGGGGCAACACCTACAATGAGCAGTTCTTC.

The chain couples TRBV6-5 to TRBJ2-5; possibly TRBD1 or TRBD2 for D (5 bases each). The CDR3 length is 13 residues. Germline CDR1 reads MNHEY; CDR2 reads SVGAGI. Trimming cost V 1 base and J 3 bases, with 6 bases left between them. The CDR3 sequence: CASSYWGKETQYF. CDR3 sequence (DNA): TGTGCCAGCAGTTACTGGGGGAAAGAGACCCAGTACTTC.

The CDR3 sequence is CASSLWPDSPLHF. The CDR3 nucleotides are TGTGCCAGCAGTTTGTGGCCGGATTCACCCCTCCACTTT. The chain employs TRBV12-3 or TRBV12-4 and TRBJ1-6; no clear D. Trimming left V 3 bases short and J 8 bases short, with 8 bases between. The length of the CDR3 is 13 residues.

This clonotype has at least ten counts. The rearrangement links TRBV28 to TRBJ1-4; 11 bases agree with TRBD1. The trim removed 5 bases at V and 8 bases at J, leaving 10 bases unmatched. The CDR3 loop spans 16 amino acids. CDR1 is MDHEN and CDR2 is SYDVKM in the germline V gene. The CDR3 sequence: CASSPLEDRGREKLFF. CDR3 DNA sequence: TGTGCCAGCAGTCCCTTGGAGGACAGGGGGCGCGAAAAACTGTTTTTT.

This clonotype was counted ten times or more. The chain couples TRBV29-1 to TRBJ2-7; 9 bases match TRBD1. The CDR3 has 12 amino acids. CDR1 and CDR2 from the germline V gene are SQVTM and ANQGSEA. J was trimmed by 5 bases and V by 4 bases; bases with no gene match: 3. The CDR3 region has the DNA TGCAGCGTTGGGGACAGGGCCCACGAGCAGTACTTC. Residues: CSVGDRAHEQYF.

The table lists this clonotype with many counts. The genes are TRBV5-1 and TRBJ2-1, with 10 bases that match TRBD1. CDR3 length equals 15 residues. The J segment lost 9 bases and the V segment lost 0 bases, leaving 6 bases of the junction unmatched. The germline gives CDR1 SGHRS, CDR2 YFSETQ. The CDR3 coding sequence is TGCGCCAGCAGCTTGGAGGGACAGGGGTATGTTGAGCAGTTCTTC. Translated: CASSLEGQGYVEQFF.

This clonotype was seen at least ten times. The chain combines TRBV5-1 with TRBJ1-3; D perhaps matches TRBD1 (5 bases). The ends were cut back, 6 bases at V and 0 bases at J, with 13 bases in the middle. The germline CDR1 and CDR2 sequences are SGHRS and YFSETQ. This CDR3 has 15 amino acids. The CDR3 DNA sequence: TGCGCCAGCAAACTTGGACAAACCTCTGGAAACACCATATATTTT. Translated, it gives CASKLGQTSGNTIYF. The full variable domain, its missing parts supplied by reference TRBV5-1 and TRBJ1-3, is KAGVTQTPRYLIKTRGQQVTLSCSPISGHRSVSWYQQTPGQGLQFLFEYFSETQRNKGNFPGRFSGRQFSNSRSEMNVSTLELGDSALYLCASKLGQTSGNTIYFGEGSWLTVV.

CDR3 loop: CASSEYRTIYEQYF. The CDR3 DNA follows: TGTGCCAGCAGTGAATACCGCACGATCTACGAGCAGTACTTC. This chain links TRBV25-1 with TRBJ2-7; no definite D call. V lost 0 bases and J lost 3, with 9 bases in between. Germline CDR1 reads MGHDK; CDR2 reads SYGVNS. The CDR3 totals 14 residues.

In this sample, this clonotype turned up many times. V usage is TRBV12-3 or TRBV12-4 and J usage is TRBJ2-7; possible D gene TRBD1, 6 bases. The CDR3 has 13 residues. V was cut by 5 bases and J by 6 bases, with 14 bases left in between. Written as DNA, the CDR3 is TGTGCCAGCAGTCCCACAGGGTTTGGCGAGCAGTACTTC. This translates into CASSPTGFGEQYF.

This clonotype came up many times. The chain employs TRBV9 and TRBJ2-1; 11 nucleotides agree with TRBD2. This CDR3 has 15 residues. The germline V gene has CDR1 SGDLS and CDR2 YYNGEE. With 4 bases clipped from V and 7 bases from J, the junction kept 7 bases outside the gene matches. CDR3: CASSLSGGALNEQFF. In nucleotides, the CDR3 is TGTGCCAGCAGCCTTAGCGGGGGGGCACTAAATGAGCAGTTCTTC.

This clonotype was detected a few times. The chain links TRBV12-3 or TRBV12-4 to TRBJ2-2; the D call may be TRBD1 or TRBD2 (5 bases each). V shed 8 bases and J shed 4 bases, with 11 bases lying between them. The CDR3 sequence is 13 residues long. As DNA, the CDR3 is TGTGCCAGCGGAAGAGGGGTCACCGGGGAGCTGTTTTTT. Translating it yields CASGRGVTGELFF.